The 2 T cell receptor beta chains below all came from one sample that was sequenced in a study of OX40 agonist ivuxolimab in advanced cancers. Libraries were prepared by immunoSEQ multiplex PCR; TCRdb keeps only in-frame clonotypes and omits some of them. The sample consists of about 54,000 clones, less than 95% of them appearing once. This sample comprised CD4+ or CD8+ T cells sorted from blood, obtained in a trial of the OX40 agonist ivuxolimab. The receptor set was obtained from an adult with an advanced solid tumor such as melanoma, head and neck, liver or kidney cancer.

The chain couples TRBV14 to TRBJ2-7; 7 positions match TRBD1. Trimming removed 4 bases from V and 2 bases from J; junction bases left unmatched: 8. The CDR3 covers 15 residues. Germline lookup yields CDR1 SGHDN and CDR2 FVKESK. CDR3 sequence reads: CASSPGQQLTYEQYF. Written as DNA, the CDR3 is TGTGCCAGCAGCCCGGGACAGCAGTTAACCTACGAGCAGTACTTC.

The CDR3, as DNA: TGTGCCAGCAGCCAAGGAGGACAGGTGTACTTC. This translates into CASSQGGQVYF. The chain couples TRBV14 to TRBJ2-7; TRBD1 matches at 7 bases. The V gene end was trimmed by 1 base and the J gene end by 12 bases; junction bases not matched to a gene: 3. Germline V gene lookup returns CDR1 SGHDN and CDR2 FVKESK. CDR3 length: 11 amino acids.